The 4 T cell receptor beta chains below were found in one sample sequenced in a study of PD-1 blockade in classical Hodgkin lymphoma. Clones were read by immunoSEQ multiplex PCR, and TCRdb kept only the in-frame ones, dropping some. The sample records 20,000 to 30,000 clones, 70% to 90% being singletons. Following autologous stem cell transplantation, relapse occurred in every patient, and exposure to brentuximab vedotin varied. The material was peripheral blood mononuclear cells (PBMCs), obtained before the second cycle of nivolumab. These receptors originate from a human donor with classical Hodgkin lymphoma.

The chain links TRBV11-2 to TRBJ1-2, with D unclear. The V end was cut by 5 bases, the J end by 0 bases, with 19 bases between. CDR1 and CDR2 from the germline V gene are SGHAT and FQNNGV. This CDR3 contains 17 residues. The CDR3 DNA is TGTGCCAGCAGCCATAAGGCCCGGACCCTAGCTAACTATGGCTACACCTTC. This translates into CASSHKARTLANYGYTF. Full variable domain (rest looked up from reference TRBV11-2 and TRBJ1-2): EAGVAQSPRYKIIEKRQSVAFWCNPISGHATLYWYQQILGQGPKLLIQFQNNGVVDDSQLPKDRFSAERLKGVDSTLKIQPAKLEDSAVYLCASSHKARTLANYGYTFGSGTRLTVV.

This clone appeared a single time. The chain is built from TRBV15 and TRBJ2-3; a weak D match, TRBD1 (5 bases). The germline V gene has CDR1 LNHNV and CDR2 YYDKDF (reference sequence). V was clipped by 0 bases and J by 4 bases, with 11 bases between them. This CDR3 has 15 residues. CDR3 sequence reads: CATSREAGWADTQYF. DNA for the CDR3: TGTGCCACCAGCAGAGAGGCAGGGTGGGCAGATACGCAGTATTTT.

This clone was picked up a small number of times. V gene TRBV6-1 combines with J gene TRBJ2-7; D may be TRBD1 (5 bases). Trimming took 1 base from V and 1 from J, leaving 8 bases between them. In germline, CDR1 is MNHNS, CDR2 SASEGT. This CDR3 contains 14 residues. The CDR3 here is CASSEEGPSYEQYF. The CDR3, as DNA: TGTGCCAGCAGTGAAGAGGGGCCGTCCTACGAGCAGTACTTC.

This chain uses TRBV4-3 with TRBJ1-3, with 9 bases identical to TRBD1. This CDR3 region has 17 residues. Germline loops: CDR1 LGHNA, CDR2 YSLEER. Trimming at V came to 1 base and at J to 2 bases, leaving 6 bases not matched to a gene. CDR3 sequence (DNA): TGCGCCAGCAGCCAAGTCTTACAGGGGGCCGCTGGAAACACCATATATTTT. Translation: CASSQVLQGAAGNTIYF.